This entry is about one TCR beta chain. This record belongs to a study of preoperative IRX-2 immunotherapy in early breast cancer. The CDR3 spans 13 residues. After removal of 6 bases from V and 3 bases from J, the junction contained 6 bases not matched to a gene. Germline loops: CDR1 SQVTM, CDR2 ANQGSEA. The treatment is: preoperative locoregional IRX-2 cytokine immunotherapy. This phase Ib study tested locoregional IRX-2 cytokine immunotherapy given before surgery. TCRdb's copy holds only in-frame clones and misses some; the assay was immunoSEQ multiplex PCR. The sample has over 25,000 clones; over 75% are singletons.

The sequence was collected from a human donor with breast cancer. The specimen was lymph node tissue, collected after IRX-2 immunotherapy. The V and J genes are TRBV29-1 and TRBJ2-3, with 7 bases aligning to TRBD1. CDR3 bases: TGCAGCGTACAGGGGATAGGTACAGATACGCAGTATTTT. Protein product: CSVQGIGTDTQYF.